This T cell receptor beta chain was found in a study of technical replicates of blood from several donors. TCRdb keeps only in-frame clones here, not all; method: immunoSEQ multiplex PCR. Of 74,000 or so clones in the sample, about 96% are singletons; the top ten hold about 0.3%. The CDR3 runs 11 residues. Trimming left V 4 bases short and J 7 bases short, with 10 bases between. Germline V CDR1 and CDR2: GTSNPN, SVGIG (reference sequence). The TCR comes from a human donor in good health. Material: T cells isolated from PBMCs. V gene TRBV30 combines with J gene TRBJ2-5, with D possibly matching TRBD1 (6 bases). For the CDR3, the DNA is TGTGCCTGGACAGGGGAAGGGACCCAGTACTTC. It yields the protein CAWTGEGTQYF. Together with reference TRBV30 and TRBJ2-5, the CDR3 gives the full variable domain: SQTIHQWPATLVQPVGSPLSLECTVEGTSNPNLYWYRQAAGRGLQLLFYSVGIGQISSEVPQNLSASRPQDRQFILSSKKLLLSDSGFYLCAWTGEGTQYFGPGTRLLVL.